This passage covers 15 T cell receptor beta chains from one sample sequenced in a study of Ad26.COV2.S vaccination and SARS-CoV-2 variants. Sequenced by immunoSEQ multiplex PCR; TCRdb stores in-frame clones only, minus some. The table lists 200,000 to 250,000 clones, approximately 90% of them singletons. Treatment noted: over 15 received Ad26.COV2.S at low or high dose, single or two shots; roughly five received placebo; per-sample allocation not given. Samples came from day 63 after the first vaccine or placebo injection. This material consisted of peripheral blood, taken in a trial of Ad26.COV2.S vaccine versus placebo. These receptors were obtained from a person between 18 and 65 years old who received the Ad26.COV2.S COVID-19 vaccine or a placebo.

In its sample, this clone was seen a few times. CDR3 residues: CASSAVGRQETQYF. The CDR3 bases are TGTGCCAGCAGCGCTGTCGGGAGGCAAGAGACCCAGTACTTC. V is TRBV7-8 and J is TRBJ2-5; 7 nucleotides align to TRBD2. Germline V gene lookup returns CDR1 SGHVS and CDR2 FQNEAQ. This CDR3 comprises 14 residues. The ends lost 5 bases at V and 2 bases at J; junction bases unmatched: 5.

This clone was counted once. The V call is TRBV3-1 (or the pseudogene TRBV3-2), the J call TRBJ1-3; a weak D match, TRBD1 (6 bases). V was shortened by 1 base and J by 6 bases, with 10 bases between the two germline ends. CDR1 is LGHDT and CDR2 is YNNKEL in the germline V gene (reference sequence). This CDR3 is built from 14 residues. The CDR3 loop reads CASSQGGGLNTIYF. In nucleotides, the CDR3 is TGTGCCAGCAGCCAAGGGGGGGGGCTAAACACCATATATTTT.

The V call is TRBV28, the J call TRBJ2-2, with 15 bases matching TRBD2. The J segment lost 2 bases and the V segment lost 7 bases, leaving 8 bases of the junction unmatched. CDR3 length: 18 amino acids. The germline CDR1 and CDR2 sequences are MDHEN and SYDVKM. CDR3 loop: CASIGRGLAGGNTGELFF. The CDR3 coding sequence is TGTGCCAGCATCGGGCGGGGACTAGCGGGAGGTAACACCGGGGAGCTGTTTTTT.

The rearrangement links TRBV7-3 to TRBJ2-2; tentatively, D is TRBD2 (6 bases). V lost 1 base, J lost 3 bases, and 12 bases lay in between. The CDR3 sequence is 16 residues long. From germline, CDR1 is SGHTA and CDR2 FQGTGA. As DNA, the CDR3 is TGTGCCAGCAGCTTAATGGGCGGGACTGACACCGGGGAGCTGTTTTTT. This gives the protein CASSLMGGTDTGELFF.

The chain employs TRBV19 and TRBJ1-1; D unresolved. V gave up 6 bases and J gave up 6 bases, with 8 bases separating them. This CDR3 spans 11 amino acids. The V gene's germline CDR1 is LNHDA and CDR2 SQIVND (reference sequence). The CDR3 is CASSRTSEAFF. CDR3 bases: TGTGCCAGTAGCCGCACTTCTGAAGCTTTCTTT.

The rearrangement uses TRBV5-1 and TRBJ2-2, with a possible D match to TRBD1 (5 bases). Trimming left V 4 bases short and J 0 bases short, with 10 bases between. The germline CDR1 and CDR2 sequences are SGHRS and YFSETQ. The CDR3 contains 15 residues. CDR3 sequence: CASSPDRANTGELFF. The CDR3 nucleotides are TGCGCCAGCAGCCCTGACAGAGCGAACACCGGGGAGCTGTTTTTT.

The V gene is TRBV4-2, the J gene TRBJ2-7; possibly TRBD2 for D (6 bases). V was shortened by 4 bases and J by 3 bases, with 19 bases between the two germline ends. CDR3 length: 16 residues. CDR1 is LGHNA, CDR2 YNFKEQ, per germline. CDR3 DNA sequence: TGTGCCAGCAGCCCTGCACTAGCTCCGTCGGGCTACGAGCAGTACTTC. Translated, it gives CASSPALAPSGYEQYF.

The chain links TRBV6-6 to TRBJ1-1; D perhaps matches TRBD1 (6 bases). V lost 6 bases and J 0 bases, leaving 17 bases between the germline ends. In germline, CDR1 is MNHNY, CDR2 SVGAGI (reference sequence). CDR3 length: 16 residues. The CDR3 region has the DNA TGTGCCAGCAGCATCGCAGGGGTAACCATGAACACTGAAGCTTTCTTT. Its protein is CASSIAGVTMNTEAFF.

This chain links TRBV7-8 with TRBJ1-1; D may be TRBD1 (5 bases). V was trimmed by 5 bases and J by 1 base, leaving 17 bases between them. The germline V gene encodes CDR1 SGHVS and CDR2 FQNEAQ. CDR3 length: 16 amino acids. The CDR3 loop is CASSRGRGLSNTEAFF. The CDR3 DNA reads as TGTGCCAGCAGCCGAGGGAGGGGCTTATCGAACACTGAAGCTTTCTTT.

V and J are TRBV7-8 and TRBJ1-2; 12 nucleotides align to TRBD1. This CDR3 comprises 15 residues. V lost 1 base to trimming and J lost 13 bases; unmatched junction nucleotides: 10. Germline V CDR1 and CDR2: SGHVS, FQNEAQ. The CDR3 loop reads CASSLVLTGTGGLTF. The CDR3 DNA is TGTGCCAGCAGCTTAGTCCTCACCGGGACAGGGGGCCTCACCTTC.

V is TRBV5-1 and J is TRBJ1-1; possibly TRBD1 for D (5 bases). This CDR3 contains 14 residues. Trimming removed 1 base from V and 4 bases from J, with 11 bases in between. CDR1 SGHRS and CDR2 YFSETQ come from the germline V gene. CDR3 loop: CASSLRQGGTEAFF. Written as DNA, the CDR3 is TGCGCCAGCAGCTTGCGGCAGGGAGGCACTGAAGCTTTCTTT.

V and J are TRBV30 and TRBJ1-2; D ambiguous. The length of the CDR3 is 17 residues. V was shortened by 2 bases and J by 0 bases, with 19 bases between the two germline ends. The germline V gene encodes CDR1 GTSNPN and CDR2 SVGIG (reference sequence). The CDR3 DNA is TGTGCCTGGAGTCAGACTCGGTGGGGTGGAGCTAACTATGGCTACACCTTC. It translates to CAWSQTRWGGANYGYTF.

The J gene is TRBJ1-4, the V gene TRBV24-1, with D tentatively TRBD1 (6 bases). V was shortened by 4 bases and J by 8 bases, with 16 bases between the two germline ends. Germline V gives CDR1 KGHDR, CDR2 SFDVKD. The CDR3 is 15 amino acids. This chain's CDR3 is CATSEGQNKAEKLFF. The CDR3 DNA follows: TGTGCCACCAGTGAGGGACAAAACAAGGCGGAAAAACTGTTTTTT.

Only one count was recorded for this clone. The V and J genes are TRBV7-9 and TRBJ2-3; possible D gene TRBD1, 5 bases. CDR1 is SEHNR and CDR2 is FQNEAQ in the germline V gene (reference sequence). Trimming stripped 1 base from V and 2 bases from J, with 7 bases between. This CDR3 comprises 14 residues. CDR3 nucleotides: TGTGCCAGCAGCTTAGACAGGACCACAGATACGCAGTATTTT. Amino acids: CASSLDRTTDTQYF.

The gene calls are TRBV15 and TRBJ1-5, with TRBD1 matching over 9 bases. Germline CDR1 reads LNHNV; CDR2 reads YYDKDF (reference sequence). The CDR3 is 16 residues long. V dropped 0 bases and J dropped 6; count of bases not matched to a gene: 6. In DNA, the CDR3 is TGTGCCACCAGCAGAGATACAGGGGGCTCGGGTCAGCCCCAGCATTTT. Residues: CATSRDTGGSGQPQHF.